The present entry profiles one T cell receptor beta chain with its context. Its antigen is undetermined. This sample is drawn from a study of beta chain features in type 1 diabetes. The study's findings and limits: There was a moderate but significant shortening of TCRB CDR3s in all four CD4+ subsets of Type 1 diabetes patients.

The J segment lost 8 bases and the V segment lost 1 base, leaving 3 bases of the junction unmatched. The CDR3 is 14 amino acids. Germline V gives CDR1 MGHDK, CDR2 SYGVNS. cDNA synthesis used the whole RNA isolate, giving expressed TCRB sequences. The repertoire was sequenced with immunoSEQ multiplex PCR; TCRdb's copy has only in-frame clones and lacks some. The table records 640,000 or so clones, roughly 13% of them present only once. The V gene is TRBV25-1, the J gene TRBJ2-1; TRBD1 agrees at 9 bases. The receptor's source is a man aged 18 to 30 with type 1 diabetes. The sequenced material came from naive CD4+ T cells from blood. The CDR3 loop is CASSEWDRADEQFF. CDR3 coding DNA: TGTGCCAGCAGTGAATGGGACAGGGCGGATGAGCAGTTCTTC.